This T cell receptor (beta chain) was captured by sequencing in a study of T cell responses to AZD1222 COVID-19 vaccine. Produced via immunoSEQ multiplex PCR; TCRdb's table is partial and in-frame only. The repertoire holds about 170,000 clones, with 85% to 90% as singletons. V gave up 3 bases and J gave up 4 bases, with 9 bases separating them. This CDR3 region has 13 residues. CDR1 SEHNR and CDR2 FQNEAQ come from the germline V gene (reference sequence). This TCR was recovered from an adult in good health. J is TRBJ1-1 and V is TRBV7-9, with D perhaps TRBD1 (6 bases). The material was peripheral blood, obtained on day 0 of AZD1222 vaccination. The CDR3 protein is CASSFGQSTEAFF. CDR3 in DNA: TGTGCCAGCAGCTTTGGACAGAGCACTGAAGCTTTCTTT.